The rows below give T cell receptor beta chains drawn from one sample of a study of blood T cell repertoires in COVID-19. TCRdb keeps only in-frame clones here, not all; method: immunoSEQ multiplex PCR. This sample carries about 350,000 clones, about 90% of them seen once, and the ten largest clones take 1%. Sequencing used PBMCs or T cells enriched from blood (not recorded which). Receptors originate from a woman between 25 and 40 years old who had recovered from COVID-19. Both conserved end residues are part of each CDR3. The order of the fields is clone size, J gene, V gene, D gene, CDR3 DNA, CDR3 protein. A D gene is named only where the DNA matches it firmly. Where a row states a size, it is once, few, many or the class of an expanded clone; other rows omit it.

size: NA
J: TRBJ2-7
V: TRBV19
D: NA
DNA: TGTGCCAGTAGTCGCAGGGGAGATAGCTACGAGCAGTACTTC
CDR3: CASSRRGDSYEQYF

size: NA
J: TRBJ2-3
V: TRBV6-2/TRBV6-3
D: TRBD1
DNA: TGTGCCAGCAGTTACATACAGGGGTCAGATACGCAGTATTTT
CDR3: CASSYIQGSDTQYF

size: NA
J: TRBJ2-7
V: TRBV5-6
D: NA
DNA: TGTGCCAGCAGCCCGGGACTCCGCAGCTCCTACGAGCAGTACTTC
CDR3: CASSPGLRSSYEQYF

size: NA
J: TRBJ2-1
V: TRBV29-1
D: NA
DNA: TGCAGCGTTGAAGCGTCAGGGATGTATGAGCAGTTCTTC
CDR3: CSVEASGMYEQFF

size: NA
J: TRBJ1-2
V: TRBV5-8
D: TRBD1
DNA: TGTGCCAGCAGCGACTACAGGGGGCTGGGAGGCTATGGCTACACCTTC
CDR3: CASSDYRGLGGYGYTF

size: NA
J: TRBJ2-4
V: TRBV28
D: NA
DNA: TGTGCCAGCAGTTGGAGACGGGGGATTTTAGCCAAAAACATTCAGTACTTC
CDR3: CASSWRRGILAKNIQYF

size: NA
J: TRBJ1-1
V: TRBV2
D: NA
DNA: TGTGCCAGCAGTGAATCGAGTATTGAAGCTTTCTTT
CDR3: CASSESSIEAFF

size: NA
J: TRBJ2-7
V: TRBV9
D: TRBD2
DNA: TGTGCCAGCAGCGTAGAGGGAGGGTCCTACGAGCAGTACTTC
CDR3: CASSVEGGSYEQYF

size: NA
J: TRBJ1-2
V: TRBV24-1
D: NA
DNA: TGTGCCACCAGTGGGTCGAGCTATGGCTACACCTTC
CDR3: CATSGSSYGYTF

size: NA
J: TRBJ2-5
V: TRBV29-1
D: TRBD2
DNA: TGCAGCGTTGGAATTAGCGGGGGGGCGGTCGAGACCCAGTACTTC
CDR3: CSVGISGGAVETQYF

size: NA
J: TRBJ1-2
V: TRBV25-1
D: TRBD1
DNA: TGTGCCAGCAGTGGAACTACTCCGGGACAGGGTCCCTATGGCTACACCTTC
CDR3: CASSGTTPGQGPYGYTF

size: NA
J: TRBJ1-6
V: TRBV5-1
D: TRBD1
DNA: TGCGCCAGCAGCTGGGACTTGGGGCAGGGGGGAACCCTCCACTTT
CDR3: CASSWDLGQGGTLHF

size: NA
J: TRBJ1-2
V: TRBV30
D: TRBD1
DNA: TGTGCCTGGAGATTGCAGACAGGGAATGGCTACACCTTC
CDR3: CAWRLQTGNGYTF

size: NA
J: TRBJ1-2
V: TRBV18
D: TRBD1
DNA: TGTGCCAGCTCACCTCGACAGGGGGGCCCCTATGGCTACACCTTC
CDR3: CASSPRQGGPYGYTF

size: NA
J: TRBJ2-1
V: TRBV7-7
D: NA
DNA: TGTGCCAGCAGCTTAGCGGGGGGAGACAATGAGCAGTTCTTC
CDR3: CASSLAGGDNEQFF

size: NA
J: TRBJ2-3
V: TRBV7-7
D: NA
DNA: TGTGCCAGCAGCTTAGGTCAGCAGGGTCCAGATACGCAGTATTTT
CDR3: CASSLGQQGPDTQYF

size: NA
J: TRBJ1-2
V: TRBV13
D: NA
DNA: TGTGCCAGCAGCCAGGGCTCTGGATTCATAGGGGGCTACACCTTC
CDR3: CASSQGSGFIGGYTF

size: NA
J: TRBJ1-2
V: TRBV29-1
D: NA
DNA: TGCAGCGTTGAGGTGGGGCGGTATGGCTACACCTTC
CDR3: CSVEVGRYGYTF

size: NA
J: TRBJ1-1
V: TRBV28
D: NA
DNA: TGTGCCAGCAGTTGGGCACGAATGAACACTGAAGCTTTCTTT
CDR3: CASSWARMNTEAFF

size: NA
J: TRBJ1-6
V: TRBV9
D: NA
DNA: TGTGCCAGCAGCGGGGGGGGGCTGAATAATTCACCCCTCCACTTT
CDR3: CASSGGGLNNSPLHF

size: NA
J: TRBJ1-3
V: TRBV5-5
D: NA
DNA: TGTGCCAGCAGCTTTCCAGGGTCTGGAAACACCATATATTTT
CDR3: CASSFPGSGNTIYF

size: NA
J: TRBJ1-2
V: TRBV29-1
D: TRBD1
DNA: TGCAGCGTTCTTTCCCAGGGGGCGCTGGGCTACACCTTC
CDR3: CSVLSQGALGYTF

size: once
J: TRBJ2-7
V: TRBV2
D: TRBD1
DNA: TGTGCCAGCAGTGAGGGACAGGGAAAGGACGAGCAGTACTTC
CDR3: CASSEGQGKDEQYF

size: NA
J: TRBJ2-3
V: TRBV19
D: TRBD2
DNA: TGTGCCAGTACCGTCCGGGGGGAAAGCACAGATACGCAGTATTTT
CDR3: CASTVRGESTDTQYF

size: NA
J: TRBJ2-1
V: TRBV5-1
D: TRBD2
DNA: TGCGCCAGCAGCTCTGACAGCGGGGCCTTCTACAATGAGCAGTTCTTC
CDR3: CASSSDSGAFYNEQFF

size: NA
J: TRBJ2-5
V: TRBV14
D: NA
DNA: TGTGCCAGCAGCCAAGATCTGGCAGGGTTAGAGACCCAGTACTTC
CDR3: CASSQDLAGLETQYF

size: NA
J: TRBJ2-2
V: TRBV18
D: NA
DNA: TGTGCCAGCTCACGAACACAGGACACCGGGGAGCTGTTTTTT
CDR3: CASSRTQDTGELFF

size: NA
J: TRBJ1-2
V: TRBV27
D: TRBD1
DNA: TGTGCCAGCAGTGCGGACAGGGGAGGGGGTAACTATGGCTACACCTTC
CDR3: CASSADRGGGNYGYTF

size: NA
J: TRBJ2-1
V: TRBV9
D: NA
DNA: TGTGCCAGCAGCGTAGTCGGGAACTACAATGAGCAGTTCTTC
CDR3: CASSVVGNYNEQFF

size: NA
J: TRBJ2-3
V: TRBV5-6
D: TRBD2
DNA: TGTGCCAGCAGCCGGAGGATTATAGCGGGGGGGACCACAGATACGCAGTATTTT
CDR3: CASSRRIIAGGTTDTQYF